The 16 T cell receptor beta chains listed next were all sequenced from one sample in a study of identical twins. TCRdb used MiXCR to reprocess the 5' RACE reads, holding one entry per CDR3 protein. Of 450,000 to 650,000 distinct CDR3 sequences in the sample, nearly 15% were seen once. A further study also used this sample, focusing on yellow fever vaccine responses in identical twins.

The sample was CD4+ T cells sorted from blood. The receptors come from a woman aged 18-29 years in good health.

This clonotype was observed many times. This chain links TRBV12-3 or TRBV12-4 with TRBJ2-3; the D is unclear. Trimming cost V 6 bases and J 2 bases, with 3 bases left between them. There are 11 residues in the CDR3. The CDR3 is CASRLTDTQYF. For the CDR3, the DNA is TGTGCCAGCAGGCTCACAGATACGCAGTATTTT.

This clonotype occurred once. The chain links TRBV27 to TRBJ2-7, with D perhaps TRBD1 or TRBD2 (5 bases each). Germline CDR1 is MNHEY and CDR2 is SMNVEV (reference sequence). The CDR3 loop spans 14 amino acids. V lost 6 bases to trimming and J lost 6 bases, with 18 bases between them. CDR3 protein: CASSARGAGSEQYV. The CDR3 DNA follows: TGTGCCAGCAGCGCAAGAGGGGCAGGCTCCGAGCAGTACGTC.

This clonotype was counted only a few times. The V and J genes are TRBV20-1 and TRBJ2-1, with unresolved D. V dropped 5 bases and J dropped 0 bases, with 8 bases sitting between them. This CDR3 spans 13 amino acids. Germline V lookup: CDR1 DFQATT, CDR2 SNEGSKA (reference sequence). The CDR3 coding sequence is TGCAGTGCTTGGTGGGCCTCCTACAATGAGCAGTTCTTC. As protein: CSAWWASYNEQFF.

This clonotype turned up a few times. The V gene is TRBV20-1, the J gene TRBJ2-1, with TRBD2 matching 14 bases. The trim removed 1 base at V and 2 bases at J, leaving 7 bases unmatched. The germline V gene has CDR1 DFQATT and CDR2 SNEGSKA (reference sequence). The CDR3 has 18 residues. CDR3 nucleotide sequence: TGCAGTGCTAGAGGAGGGACTAGCGGGAGCTTCGCCTACAATGAGCAGTTCTTC. This codes for CSARGGTSGSFAYNEQFF.

At least ten counts were recorded for this clonotype. This rearrangement joins TRBV5-1 to TRBJ2-4; tentatively, D is TRBD1 (6 bases). The germline CDR1 and CDR2 sequences are SGHRS and YFSETQ. The V end lost 2 bases, the J end lost 5 bases, and 14 bases lay between the germline ends. The CDR3 is 15 amino acids. The CDR3 DNA reads TGCGCCAGCAGCTTCACATCGGGACAACAAAACATTCAGTACTTC. As protein: CASSFTSGQQNIQYF.

Only a few counts were recorded for this clonotype. CDR3 in DNA: TGCAGCGTTGAATCAGGACAGGGGTGGTATGGCTACACCTTC. This codes for CSVESGQGWYGYTF. V and J are TRBV29-1 and TRBJ1-2; TRBD1 agrees at 9 bases. This CDR3 region has 14 residues. From germline, CDR1 is SQVTM and CDR2 ANQGSEA. With V trimmed by 2 bases and J by 5 bases, 6 bases remained unmatched. Looking up the rest from reference TRBV29-1 and TRBJ1-2 gives the full variable domain: SAVISQKPSRDICQRGTSLTIQCQVDSQVTMMFWYRQQPGQSLTLIATANQGSEATYESGFVIDKFPISRPNLTFSTLTVSNMSPEDSSIYLCSVESGQGWYGYTFGSGTRLTVV.

The chain is built from TRBV15 and TRBJ2-3; D may be TRBD1 (6 bases). Germline V gene data show CDR1 as LNHNV and CDR2 as YYDKDF (reference sequence). V shed 7 bases and J shed 0 bases, with 11 bases lying between them. This CDR3 spans 14 amino acids. CDR3 region: CATTADRSTDTQYF. The CDR3 nucleotides read TGTGCCACCACCGCGGACAGAAGCACAGATACGCAGTATTTT.

In its sample, this clonotype was seen a few times. The chain carries TRBV5-1 and TRBJ2-3; 10 bases fit TRBD2. After removal of 7 bases from V and 3 bases from J, the junction contained 8 bases not matched to a gene. CDR1 and CDR2 from the germline V gene are SGHRS and YFSETQ. The length of the CDR3 is 15 residues. The CDR3 DNA sequence: TGCGCCAGCTGTGATCCGGGACTAGCGACAGATACGCAGTATTTT. Amino acids: CASCDPGLATDTQYF.

This chain's CDR3 is CSVESGVWDTQYF. CDR3 nucleotide sequence: TGCAGCGTTGAAAGTGGGGTTTGGGATACGCAGTATTTT. The chain has TRBV29-1 and TRBJ2-3, with D unclear. The CDR3 is 13 residues long. CDR1 is SQVTM and CDR2 is ANQGSEA in the germline V gene. The V end lost 2 bases, the J end lost 6 bases, and 12 bases lay between the germline ends.

This chain joins TRBV2 and TRBJ2-1, with D perhaps assigned TRBD1 or TRBD2 (5 bases each). The V gene lost 0 bases and the J gene lost 7 bases, with 16 bases spanning the gap. Germline V lookup: CDR1 SNHLY, CDR2 FYNNEI. The CDR3 consists of 16 residues. CDR3 residues: CASSEAGVGSRNEQFF. The CDR3 nucleotides are TGTGCCAGCAGTGAAGCGGGGGTGGGGTCTAGAAATGAGCAGTTCTTC.

The rearrangement joins TRBV6-1 to TRBJ2-2; weak D call: TRBD2 (6 bases). Germline values: CDR1 MNHNS, CDR2 SASEGT. V was shortened by 4 bases and J by 7 bases, with 10 bases between the two germline ends. This CDR3 is built from 13 residues. The CDR3 is CASSGTIGGELFF. For the CDR3, the DNA is TGTGCCAGCAGTGGGACTATAGGCGGGGAGCTGTTTTTT.

This clonotype has more than one count but fewer than ten. This chain connects TRBV6-5 to TRBJ1-4, with D possibly TRBD1 on 5 matching bases. V lost 4 bases, J lost 5 bases, and 14 bases lay in between. The CDR3 extends over 15 amino acids. CDR1 is MNHEY, CDR2 SVGAGI, per germline. CDR3 protein: CASSSTGSHNEKLFF. The DNA for the CDR3 is TGTGCCAGCAGTTCAACAGGCTCCCACAATGAAAAACTGTTTTTT.

This clonotype was seen only a few times. V and J are TRBV13 and TRBJ2-5, with TRBD1 as a possible D gene (6 bases). Germline V CDR1 and CDR2: PRHDT, FYEKMQ (reference sequence). V shed 2 bases and J shed 5 bases, with 15 bases lying between them. The CDR3 runs 15 residues. CDR3 protein: CASSLRDTNRETQYF. In nucleotides, the CDR3 is TGTGCCAGCAGCTTACGGGACACCAACCGGGAGACCCAGTACTTC.

This clonotype was picked up a small number of times. V is TRBV12-3 or TRBV12-4 and J is TRBJ2-7, with D uncertain. V shed 10 bases and J shed 1 base, with 14 bases lying between them. The CDR3 covers 13 residues. The CDR3 loop is CANSQAHSYEQYF. Written as DNA, the CDR3 is TGTGCCAACAGCCAGGCTCATTCCTACGAGCAGTACTTC.

V gene TRBV5-1 combines with J gene TRBJ1-2, with 7 bases fitting TRBD1. CDR1 is SGHRS, CDR2 YFSETQ, per germline. Germline trimming cut 4 bases from V and 2 bases from J; bases unmatched to any gene: 8. The length of the CDR3 is 15 residues. The CDR3 protein is CASSETGTANYGYTF. Here the CDR3 DNA reads TGCGCCAGCAGCGAAACCGGGACAGCCAACTATGGCTACACCTTC.

This clonotype was seen ten or more times. The chain uses TRBV28 and TRBJ2-1, with 14 bases lining up with TRBD2. The CDR3 is 15 amino acids. Per germline, CDR1 MDHEN and CDR2 SYDVKM. Trimming took 7 bases from V and 4 from J; bases not matched to a gene: 3. CDR3 protein: CASTRLAGGYNEQFF. CDR3 coding DNA: TGTGCCAGCACCCGACTAGCGGGAGGGTACAATGAGCAGTTCTTC.